A single sample gave rise to the 20 T cell receptor beta chains below, sequenced in a study of cytomegalovirus exposure and HLA in healthy donors. The PCR contained 60 Vbeta and 13 Jbeta primers. The data were produced by immunoSEQ multiplex PCR, yet TCRdb's version contains in-frame clones alone and is incomplete. The sample features about 96,000 clones, with roughly 3% in its top ten. What was sequenced was PBMCs. The source is a woman aged 25-40 years in good health and CMV-seronegative.

V usage is TRBV4-2 and J usage is TRBJ2-5, with 16 bases fitting TRBD2. The CDR3 contains 19 residues. Germline CDR1 reads LGHNA; CDR2 reads YNFKEQ. V lost 3 bases and J lost 6; bases outside the gene matches: 13. CDR3 region: CASSHRTGTSGGAGKTQYF. CDR3 nucleotide sequence: TGTGCCAGCAGCCATCGAACCGGGACTAGCGGGGGGGCTGGTAAGACCCAGTACTTC.

The rearrangement links TRBV11-2 to TRBJ1-6; 9 bases align to TRBD1. CDR1 SGHAT and CDR2 FQNNGV come from the germline V gene. Losses at the gene ends were 4 bases for V and 3 bases for J; bases not matched to a gene: 4. The CDR3 covers 16 residues. The CDR3 region has the DNA TGTGCCAGCAGCTATCCGGGACAGGGCTATAATTCACCCCTCCACTTT. It is translated as CASSYPGQGYNSPLHF.

V and J are TRBV9 and TRBJ2-7; 9 bases fit TRBD1. This CDR3 is built from 15 residues. V lost 1 base to trimming and J lost 2 bases; unmatched junction nucleotides: 4. Per germline, CDR1 SGDLS and CDR2 YYNGEE. The CDR3 sequence is CASSVTGQGAYEQYF. The CDR3 coding sequence is TGTGCCAGCAGCGTAACGGGACAGGGTGCCTACGAGCAGTACTTC.

The V gene is TRBV7-6, the J gene TRBJ2-2; D is unresolved. There are 15 residues in the CDR3. V was shortened by 3 bases and J by 0 bases, with 8 bases between the two germline ends. Germline V gene sequence: CDR1 SGHVS, CDR2 FNYEAQ. In nucleotides, the CDR3 is TGTGCCAGCAGCTTTACAGTAGCGAACACCGGGGAGCTGTTTTTT. It translates to CASSFTVANTGELFF.

The chain has TRBV9 and TRBJ2-1; TRBD1 is a possible D gene (6 bases). Germline CDR1 reads SGDLS; CDR2 reads YYNGEE. The CDR3 is 15 amino acids. V was cut by 0 bases and J by 3 bases, with 10 bases left in between. This chain's CDR3 is CASSVGTRGYNEQFF. The CDR3 bases are TGTGCCAGCAGCGTAGGTACCAGGGGCTACAATGAGCAGTTCTTC.

V is TRBV6-5 and J is TRBJ2-3; 9 bases fit TRBD1. Trimming cost V 6 bases and J 5 bases; bases outside gene matches: 9. The CDR3 totals 15 residues. The V gene's germline CDR1 is MNHEY and CDR2 SVGAGI. The CDR3 is CASSLQGARLDTQYF. CDR3 nucleotide sequence: TGTGCCAGCAGCCTACAGGGGGCGCGTCTAGATACGCAGTATTTT.

V gene TRBV7-6 combines with J gene TRBJ2-1; D is ambiguous. Trimming cost V 7 bases and J 4 bases, with 5 bases left between them. The CDR3 extends over 11 amino acids. CDR1 and CDR2 (germline): SGHVS, FNYEAQ. Written as DNA, the CDR3 is TGTGCCAGCACCCTTTACAATGAGCAGTTCTTC. Translating it yields CASTLYNEQFF.

The chain is built from TRBV7-3 and TRBJ1-1; D is perhaps TRBD1 (5 bases). The germline gives CDR1 SGHTA, CDR2 FQGTGA. There are 15 residues in the CDR3. Trimming took 1 base from V and 5 from J, leaving 14 bases between them. CDR3 loop: CASSLIRAKGTEAFF. The DNA of the CDR3 is TGTGCCAGCAGCTTAATCCGGGCCAAGGGGACTGAAGCTTTCTTT.

This chain links TRBV19 with TRBJ2-3, with D tentatively TRBD2 (6 bases). CDR1 LNHDA and CDR2 SQIVND come from the germline V gene (reference sequence). With 5 bases removed from V and 4 bases from J, the gap between germline ends came to 10 bases. The CDR3 has 13 residues. CDR3 sequence (DNA): TGTGCCAGTAGTGAACTAGCCGCAGATACGCAGTATTTT. Encoded protein: CASSELAADTQYF.

The rearrangement links TRBV7-6 to TRBJ2-7; 8 bases agree with TRBD1. The CDR3 runs 15 residues. Germline V gene lookup returns CDR1 SGHVS and CDR2 FNYEAQ. J gave up 4 bases and V 5 bases, and 10 bases lay outside the gene matches. The CDR3 protein is CASSPIAGQGYEQYF. In DNA form, the CDR3 reads TGTGCCAGCAGCCCCATCGCCGGACAGGGATACGAGCAGTACTTC.

The chain's CDR3 is CASSDRDMVTKTQYF. CDR3 nucleotides: TGTGCCAGCAGCGACCGGGACATGGTAACAAAGACCCAGTACTTC. The V and J genes are TRBV9 and TRBJ2-5; TRBD1 might be the D (6 bases). V shed 3 bases and J shed 6 bases, with 18 bases lying between them. The CDR3 is 15 amino acids. Germline V gene sequence: CDR1 SGDLS, CDR2 YYNGEE.

This chain connects TRBV21-1 to TRBJ1-4; whether TRBD1, the table's D call, matches the DNA was not checked. TRBV21-1 is classified as a pseudogene. This CDR3 comprises 15 residues. The CDR3 bases are TGTGCCAGCAGCAAAGCGGGCAGGGGACCAGAAAAACTGTTTTTT. Translating it yields CASSKAGRGPEKLFF.

The rearrangement links TRBV7-6 to TRBJ2-2, with 11 bases matching TRBD1. This CDR3 is built from 17 residues. CDR1 is SGHVS and CDR2 is FNYEAQ in the germline V gene. Trimming cost V 1 base and J 4 bases; bases outside gene matches: 5. The CDR3 loop reads CASSLGTGGFGTGELFF. DNA of the CDR3: TGTGCCAGCAGCTTAGGGACAGGGGGCTTCGGCACCGGGGAGCTGTTTTTT.

The chain links TRBV5-4 to TRBJ2-5; tentatively, D is TRBD2 (5 bases). V was cut by 0 bases and J by 9 bases, with 12 bases left in between. Germline-derived CDR1 and CDR2 are SGHNT and YYREEE (reference sequence). The CDR3 spans 13 residues. CDR3 region: CASSLAMSGAQYF. As DNA, the CDR3 is TGTGCCAGCAGCTTGGCCATGTCCGGGGCCCAGTACTTC.

The chain employs TRBV25-1 and TRBJ1-5; tentatively, D is TRBD1 (6 bases). Trimming cost V 4 bases and J 6 bases, with 10 bases left between them. CDR1 and CDR2 from the germline V gene are MGHDK and SYGVNS. The CDR3 runs 13 residues. The CDR3 sequence is CASSGQGSQPQHF. CDR3 DNA sequence: TGTGCCAGCAGTGGTCAGGGGAGTCAGCCCCAGCATTTT.

The chain recombines TRBV15 with TRBJ1-4, with TRBD1 identical over 9 bases. CDR1 LNHNV and CDR2 YYDKDF come from the germline V gene (reference sequence). V was clipped by 1 base and J by 6 bases; unmatched bases: 6. This CDR3 contains 16 residues. CDR3 nucleotides: TGTGCCACCAGCAGAGGGGACAGGGCTCTTTATGAAAAACTGTTTTTT. Protein product: CATSRGDRALYEKLFF.

CDR3 nucleotides: TGTGCCAGCAGCTTATTGAGGAACACGCAGTATTTT. It encodes CASSLLRNTQYF. The chain couples TRBV5-5 to TRBJ2-3, with D unresolved. CDR1 and CDR2 from the germline V gene are SGHKS and YYEKEE (reference sequence). Between the trimmed V and J ends, which lost 2 bases and 9 bases, there was a span of 10 bases. This CDR3 spans 12 amino acids. The entire variable domain, with the rest obtained from reference TRBV5-5 and TRBJ2-3, is as follows: DAGVTQSPTHLIKTRGQQVTLRCSPISGHKSVSWYQQVLGQGPQFIFQYYEKEERGRGNFPDRFSARQFPNYSSELNVNALLLGDSALYLCASSLLRNTQYFGPGTRLTVL.

The chain uses TRBV7-9 and TRBJ1-2; 9 nucleotides align to TRBD1. The CDR3 covers 17 residues. Germline CDR1 reads SEHNR; CDR2 reads FQNEAQ (reference sequence). The J segment lost 6 bases and the V segment lost 1 base, leaving 12 bases of the junction unmatched. The CDR3 coding sequence is TGTGCCAGCAGCTTAGGAGACTACAGGGGGCTCGGGGATGGCTACACCTTC. This encodes CASSLGDYRGLGDGYTF.

This chain links TRBV28 with TRBJ2-1; possible D gene TRBD2, 7 bases. Between the trimmed V and J ends, which lost 2 bases and 6 bases, there was a span of 11 bases. The CDR3 runs 14 residues. Germline CDR1 reads MDHEN; CDR2 reads SYDVKM. CDR3 DNA: TGTGCCAGCAGTTTAGGGGGGGCCCTCAATGAGCAGTTCTTC. It encodes CASSLGGALNEQFF. Together with reference TRBV28 and TRBJ2-1, the CDR3 gives the full variable domain: DVKVTQSSRYLVKRTGEKVFLECVQDMDHENMFWYRQDPGLGLRLIYFSYDVKMKEKGDIPEGYSVSREKKERFSLILESASTNQTSMYLCASSLGGALNEQFFGPGTRLTVL.

V and J are TRBV5-8 and TRBJ2-7; D not certain. CDR3 length equals 15 residues. V dropped 2 bases and J dropped 2 bases, with 14 bases sitting between them. The germline CDR1 and CDR2 sequences are SGHTS and YDEGEE. The DNA of the CDR3 is TGTGCCAGCAGCTTCAGTACAGCTGGCCCCTACGAGCAGTACTTC. It specifies CASSFSTAGPYEQYF.